This T cell receptor (beta chain) was sequenced during a study of blood T cells in healthy people across ages. As for this clonotype: Its matching antigen is unknown.

J gave up 3 bases and V 1 base, and 7 bases lay outside the gene matches. The CDR3 has 17 amino acids. Germline lookup yields CDR1 DFQATT and CDR2 SNEGSKA (reference sequence). A second PCR, run for roughly 7 to 11 cycles, used a sample-barcoded 5' primer plus a J-beta primer mix. TCRdb recomputed calls from the 5' RACE reads with MiXCR, one row per CDR3 protein. The data contain about 1 million distinct CDR3 sequences, less than 50% of them singletons. The study's findings and limits: Samples with more naive T cells showed higher observed beta diversity.

Sequencing used blood. The sequence came from a woman aged 60 to 75 in good health. The V and J genes are TRBV20-1 and TRBJ2-7, with 15 bases fitting TRBD2. Here the CDR3 reads CSARGPGLAGGFYEQYF. In nucleotides, the CDR3 is TGCAGTGCTAGAGGGCCCGGACTAGCGGGAGGGTTCTACGAGCAGTACTTC.